This record looks at one T cell receptor beta chain sequence and its context. The data belong to a study of read filtering for tumor transcriptome and immune sequencing. Study overall: About 8 patients were R-ISS I, around 15 were R-ISS II, 6 or 7 were R-ISS III.

Molecular barcoded adaptors covering alpha/delta and beta/gamma chains were used on around 400 ng RNA. TCRdb itself ran the reads through MiXCR, one entry per CDR3 protein. The data show roughly 27,000 distinct CDR3 sequences, around 14% seen once. Germline loops: CDR1 SNHLY, CDR2 FYNNEI. V was clipped by 10 bases and J by 7 bases, with 16 bases between them. The CDR3 is made up of 13 amino acids. The sequence was collected from a donor over 35 with multiple myeloma. The sequenced sample consisted of a population of CD138-negative cells sorted from bone marrow. The V gene is TRBV2, the J gene TRBJ2-2; tentatively, D is TRBD1 (6 bases). This CDR3 reads CATAPTGHGELFF. The DNA of the CDR3 is TGTGCCACCGCGCCGACAGGACACGGGGAGCTGTTTTTT.